Below, 15 T cell receptor beta chains from the same sample are listed, as sequenced in a study of control samples from healthy donors and cancer patients. Here immunoSEQ multiplex PCR was the method, and the copy in TCRdb shows in-frame clones only, minus some. The profile shows some 150,000 clones, more than 85% of them singletons. Sequencing was carried out using blood. The receptors stem from a young man in good health.

J is TRBJ2-3 and V is TRBV5-4, with 13 bases aligning to TRBD2. Germline lookup yields CDR1 SGHNT and CDR2 YYREEE (reference sequence). There are 16 residues in the CDR3. The V and J ends lost 4 bases and 1 base, in that order; junction bases with no gene match: 3. The CDR3 DNA is TGTGCCAGCAGCGGAGGACTAGCGGGGGGCACAGATACGCAGTATTTT. Translated: CASSGGLAGGTDTQYF.

The V call is TRBV19, the J call TRBJ1-1; unclear D gene. V was cut by 9 bases and J by 3 bases, with 14 bases left in between. Germline V gene sequence: CDR1 LNHDA, CDR2 SQIVND (reference sequence). This CDR3 is built from 13 residues. CDR3 sequence: CASHNGRYTEAFF. DNA of the CDR3: TGTGCCAGCCACAACGGACGGTACACTGAAGCTTTCTTT.

The V gene is TRBV10-2, the J gene TRBJ1-1; D is possibly TRBD1 (6 bases). With 7 bases removed from V and 1 base from J, the gap between germline ends came to 10 bases. The germline gives CDR1 WSHSY, CDR2 SAAADI. The CDR3 is 13 residues long. CDR3 protein: CASTDRPNTEAFF. In nucleotides, the CDR3 is TGCGCCAGCACCGACAGGCCGAACACTGAAGCTTTCTTT.

The chain employs TRBV28 and TRBJ1-4; 9 bases map to TRBD1. The CDR3 length is 16 residues. The germline CDR1 and CDR2 sequences are MDHEN and SYDVKM. After removal of 1 base from V and 6 bases from J, the junction contained 6 bases not matched to a gene. As DNA, the CDR3 is TGTGCCAGCAGTTTATCCTACCGGGACAGGGATGAAAAACTGTTTTTT. Translated: CASSLSYRDRDEKLFF.

This clone was observed a single time. The chain recombines TRBV5-1 with TRBJ2-6; 8 bases are shared with TRBD1. From germline, CDR1 is SGHRS and CDR2 YFSETQ. The CDR3 spans 18 residues. With V trimmed by 2 bases and J by 2 bases, 9 bases remained unmatched. The CDR3 protein is CASSFHVDRVAGANVLTF. CDR3 nucleotide sequence: TGCGCCAGCAGCTTTCATGTGGACAGGGTGGCTGGGGCCAACGTCCTGACTTTC.

The CDR3 DNA sequence: TGTGCCAGCTCACCAGAAAGTGGATCACCCCTCCACTTT. It is translated as CASSPESGSPLHF. The chain is built from TRBV18 and TRBJ1-6; D unresolved. With 2 bases removed from V and 10 bases from J, the gap between germline ends came to 9 bases. The CDR3 is 13 amino acids. Germline values: CDR1 KGHSH, CDR2 LQKENI. Based on the CDR3 plus reference TRBV18 and TRBJ1-6, the full variable domain is NAGVMQNPRHLVRRRGQEARLRCSPMKGHSHVYWYRQLPEEGLKFMVYLQKENIIDESGMPKERFSAEFPKEGPSILRIQQVVRGDSAAYFCASSPESGSPLHFGNGTRLTVT.

The chain is built from TRBV5-1 and TRBJ2-2; the match to TRBD2 covers 9 bases. The junction had 4 bases not matched to a gene; V was cut back by 0 bases and J by 4 bases. The length of the CDR3 is 16 residues. Per the germline V gene, CDR1 is SGHRS and CDR2 is YFSETQ. For the CDR3, the DNA is TGCGCCAGCAGCTTGGGAAGCGGGGGGCGCACCGGGGAGCTGTTTTTT. It codes for CASSLGSGGRTGELFF.

This clone was picked up a small number of times. This sequence joins TRBV5-4 and TRBJ2-7; unclear D gene. V lost 0 bases and J 0 bases, leaving 7 bases between the germline ends. This CDR3 is built from 14 residues. Germline loops: CDR1 SGHNT, CDR2 YYREEE (reference sequence). CDR3 residues: CASSLGQLSYEQYF. The CDR3 DNA reads TGTGCCAGCAGCTTGGGGCAGCTCTCCTACGAGCAGTACTTC.

The chain is built from TRBV3-1 (or the pseudogene TRBV3-2) and TRBJ1-1; D is unclear. Trimming stripped 0 bases from V and 6 bases from J, with 11 bases between. Germline values: CDR1 LGHDT, CDR2 YNNKEL (reference sequence). This CDR3 spans 14 amino acids. CDR3 residues: CASSQEPSSAEAFF. CDR3 coding DNA: TGTGCCAGCAGCCAAGAACCCTCGAGCGCTGAAGCTTTCTTT.

The chain links TRBV9 to TRBJ2-7; 9 nucleotides line up with TRBD1. Germline-derived CDR1 and CDR2 are SGDLS and YYNGEE. Unmatched junction bases numbered 4, after V lost 4 bases and J lost 2 bases. The CDR3 extends over 14 amino acids. The CDR3 DNA sequence: TGTGCCAGCAGCCCGCGACAGGGGGCCTACGAGCAGTACTTC. Its translation: CASSPRQGAYEQYF.

This chain connects TRBV24-1 to TRBJ1-2; unclear D gene. V lost 1 base and J 8 bases, leaving 7 bases between the germline ends. This CDR3 is built from 12 residues. The germline V gene has CDR1 KGHDR and CDR2 SFDVKD. The CDR3 loop is CATSDFSRGYTF. CDR3 nucleotides: TGTGCCACCAGTGATTTTAGTAGGGGCTACACCTTC.

In this sample, this clone turned up once. The chain combines TRBV9 with TRBJ2-7, with 13 bases aligning to TRBD2. The germline V gene has CDR1 SGDLS and CDR2 YYNGEE. With 4 bases clipped from V and 5 bases from J, the junction kept 6 bases outside the gene matches. This CDR3 spans 15 amino acids. The CDR3 DNA reads TGTGCCAGCAGCCCATACGGGACTAGCGGGGACGAGCAGTACTTC. Its protein product is CASSPYGTSGDEQYF.

The J gene is TRBJ2-3, the V gene TRBV9; 8 nucleotides agree with TRBD2. V dropped 0 bases and J dropped 6; count of bases not matched to a gene: 3. Germline V lookup: CDR1 SGDLS, CDR2 YYNGEE. The CDR3 contains 14 residues. CDR3 region: CASSVARGGDTQYF. The CDR3 nucleotides are TGTGCCAGCAGCGTAGCCCGGGGGGGGGATACGCAGTATTTT.

V is TRBV2 and J is TRBJ1-6, with 10 nucleotides matching TRBD1. Trimming at V came to 8 bases and at J to 12 bases, leaving 10 bases not matched to a gene. The CDR3 is 14 residues long. Germline V gene data show CDR1 as SNHLY and CDR2 as FYNNEI. The CDR3 DNA follows: TGTGCCAGCCTCCCCGGGACAGGGGTTGGACCCCTCCACTTT. This translates into CASLPGTGVGPLHF. Looking up the rest from reference TRBV2 and TRBJ1-6 gives the full variable domain: EPEVTQTPSHQVTQMGQEVILRCVPISNHLYFYWYRQILGQKVEFLVSFYNNEISEKSEIFDDQFSVERPDGSNFTLKIRSTKLEDSAMYFCASLPGTGVGPLHFGNGTRLTVT.

This sequence joins TRBV13 and TRBJ1-3; TRBD1 might be the D (6 bases). The CDR3 runs 13 residues. From germline, CDR1 is PRHDT and CDR2 FYEKMQ (reference sequence). Trimming took 5 bases from V and 4 from J, leaving 9 bases between them. CDR3: CASSQGRGNTIYF. DNA for the CDR3: TGTGCCAGCAGCCAGGGGCGGGGAAACACCATATATTTT.